The 20 T cell receptor beta chains below come from one sample, sequenced in a study of long-term antiretroviral therapy in people with HIV. The libraries were made with immunoSEQ v3.0 at survey level. The protocol was immunoSEQ multiplex PCR, while the TCRdb copy is restricted to in-frame clones and leaves out a portion. The table has about 40,000 clones, approximately 85% seen once. The material sequenced was unsorted PBMCs, taken 3.1 years after starting antiretroviral therapy. These TCRs come from a woman between 45 and 60 years old with HIV.

This clone was detected a few times. The CDR3 protein is CASRLDRGRAFF. The CDR3 nucleotides are TGCGCCAGCAGACTTGACCGGGGCCGAGCTTTCTTT. The chain combines TRBV5-1 with TRBJ1-1, with a tentative D call TRBD1 (5 bases). CDR1 is SGHRS and CDR2 is YFSETQ in the germline V gene. The CDR3 covers 12 residues. Trimming pared 5 bases from V and 10 bases from J, leaving 15 bases between.

This chain joins TRBV30 and TRBJ2-2, with D perhaps being TRBD1 or TRBD2 (5 bases each). The germline V and J ends were trimmed by 0 bases and 4 bases, with 12 bases remaining between them. CDR1 and CDR2 (germline): GTSNPN, SVGIG (reference sequence). CDR3 length: 15 residues. CDR3 in amino acids: CAWSVLRAGTGELFF. CDR3 bases: TGTGCCTGGAGTGTACTCAGGGCGGGCACCGGGGAGCTGTTTTTT. Using reference TRBV30 and TRBJ2-2 for the parts outside the CDR3, the full variable domain is SQTIHQWPATLVQPVGSPLSLECTVEGTSNPNLYWYRQAAGRGLQLLFYSVGIGQISSEVPQNLSASRPQDRQFILSSKKLLLSDSGFYLCAWSVLRAGTGELFFGEGSRLTVL.

V is TRBV19 and J is TRBJ2-2; D is ambiguous. The CDR3 totals 13 residues. Between the trimmed V and J ends, which lost 6 bases and 8 bases, there was a span of 13 bases. Germline V lookup: CDR1 LNHDA, CDR2 SQIVND (reference sequence). The CDR3 DNA reads TGTGCCAGTAGCTGGACCACCAGGGGGGAGCTGTTTTTT. As protein: CASSWTTRGELFF.

The J gene is TRBJ1-6, the V gene TRBV19; D may be TRBD1 (6 bases). CDR1 LNHDA and CDR2 SQIVND come from the germline V gene (reference sequence). This CDR3 comprises 14 residues. V gave up 5 bases and J gave up 8 bases, with 13 bases separating them. This CDR3 is CASSASAGDSPLHF. The CDR3 nucleotides read TGTGCCAGTAGTGCGTCGGCAGGGGATTCACCCCTCCACTTT.

Notes on this clone: The sample carries other DNA sequences with the same CDR3. The genes are TRBV2 and TRBJ2-5, with 12 bases that match TRBD2. There are 16 residues in the CDR3. The germline V gene has CDR1 SNHLY and CDR2 FYNNEI. V dropped 1 base and J dropped 2; count of bases not matched to a gene: 2. This CDR3 is CASSEGLAGGQETQYF. As DNA, the CDR3 is TGTGCCAGCAGTGAAGGGCTAGCGGGGGGGCAAGAGACCCAGTACTTC.

The sample holds one count of this clone. The rearrangement joins TRBV27 to TRBJ1-2, with a weak D call TRBD1 (5 bases). V was pared by 3 bases and J by 3 bases, with 11 bases between. The CDR3 length is 14 residues. Germline-derived CDR1 and CDR2 are MNHEY and SMNVEV (reference sequence). The CDR3 coding sequence is TGTGCCAGCAGTTTCGTAGGGGCGGACTATGGCTACACCTTC. It is translated as CASSFVGADYGYTF.

The gene calls are TRBV5-6 and TRBJ1-4, with D uncertain. The V and J ends lost 4 bases and 0 bases respectively, with 4 bases between them. Per germline, CDR1 SGHDT and CDR2 YYEEEE. The CDR3 loop spans 13 amino acids. The DNA for the CDR3 is TGTGCCAGCAGCAATCCAACTAATGAAAAACTGTTTTTT. This sequence encodes CASSNPTNEKLFF.

V gene TRBV7-2 combines with J gene TRBJ2-5, with 9 bases matching TRBD2. J was trimmed by 1 base and V by 3 bases; bases with no gene match: 12. The CDR3 runs 18 residues. From germline, CDR1 is SGHTA and CDR2 FQGNSA. This CDR3 reads CASSFLSSGGGLQETQYF. The CDR3 DNA reads as TGTGCCAGCAGCTTTCTCAGTAGCGGGGGAGGCCTCCAAGAGACCCAGTACTTC.

J is TRBJ1-1 and V is TRBV7-2; D remains unclear. The CDR3 spans 15 residues. The ends were cut back, 1 base at V and 4 bases at J, with 13 bases in the middle. Per the germline V gene, CDR1 is SGHTA and CDR2 is FQGNSA. DNA for the CDR3: TGTGCCAGCAGCTTAGTCGGGTCGCGGGGCACTGAAGCTTTCTTT. It is translated as CASSLVGSRGTEAFF.

The V and J genes are TRBV5-1 and TRBJ2-3; 7 nucleotides agree with TRBD1. This CDR3 has 15 amino acids. Per the germline V gene, CDR1 is SGHRS and CDR2 is YFSETQ. Losses at the gene ends were 2 bases for V and 1 base for J; bases not matched to a gene: 4. CDR3: CASSLGQEGTDTQYF. CDR3 coding DNA: TGCGCCAGCAGCTTAGGACAGGAAGGCACAGATACGCAGTATTTT.

This clone was observed a single time. A read error may account for a junction end that differs from germline. CDR3 residues: CASSLVWLGGRGGCTF. As DNA, the CDR3 is TGTGCCAGCAGCTTAGTTTGGTTGGGGGGGCGCGGAGGCTGCACCTTC. The chain is built from TRBV11-2 and TRBJ1-2; possibly TRBD1 for D (6 bases). Germline CDR1 and CDR2: SGHAT and FQNNGV. This CDR3 spans 16 amino acids.

The V and J genes are TRBV6-6 and TRBJ2-7, with 7 bases identical to TRBD1. The CDR3 loop spans 14 amino acids. In germline, CDR1 is MNHNY, CDR2 SVGAGI (reference sequence). The trim removed 0 bases at V and 4 bases at J, leaving 3 bases unmatched. The CDR3 DNA reads as TGTGCCAGCAGTTACTCGGACAGGACATACGAGCAGTACTTC. Protein sequence: CASSYSDRTYEQYF.

The gene calls are TRBV30 and TRBJ1-5, with a weak D call TRBD1 (5 bases). Germline V gene sequence: CDR1 GTSNPN, CDR2 SVGIG (reference sequence). The CDR3 is 15 amino acids. Between the trimmed V and J ends, which lost 1 base and 6 bases, there was a span of 16 bases. Written as DNA, the CDR3 is TGTGCCTGGAGTGGGGCGGGGGGATGGGCTCAGCCCCAGCATTTT. Amino acid sequence: CAWSGAGGWAQPQHF.

The J gene is TRBJ2-1, the V gene TRBV10-2; TRBD1 matches at 8 bases. Trimming took 4 bases from V and 1 from J; bases not matched to a gene: 9. Germline V gene data show CDR1 as WSHSY and CDR2 as SAAADI. This CDR3 region has 17 residues. The CDR3 reads CASSAALDRVSYNEQFF. CDR3 coding DNA: TGCGCCAGCAGTGCGGCTTTGGACAGGGTGTCCTACAATGAGCAGTTCTTC.

This chain uses TRBV10-3 with TRBJ2-3; perhaps TRBD2 as D (5 bases). The CDR3 spans 14 residues. V lost 2 bases and J 2 bases, leaving 8 bases between the germline ends. The germline V gene encodes CDR1 ENHRY and CDR2 SYGVKD. The CDR3 DNA sequence: TGTGCCATCAGTGAGCCCGGGGACACAGATACGCAGTATTTT. Amino acids: CAISEPGDTDTQYF.

The chain uses TRBV7-9 and TRBJ1-1; D is ambiguous. This CDR3 spans 14 amino acids. V shed 5 bases and J shed 4 bases, with 14 bases lying between them. Per germline, CDR1 SEHNR and CDR2 FQNEAQ (reference sequence). The CDR3 nucleotides read TGTGCCAGCAGCCCTAGCGCGGGTTTCACTGAAGCTTTCTTT. Its protein product is CASSPSAGFTEAFF.

This clone was seen more than once but under ten times. This chain connects TRBV7-3 to TRBJ2-2; D unresolved. CDR3 length equals 15 residues. V lost 1 base and J 7 bases, leaving 13 bases between the germline ends. Looked up from germline, CDR1 is SGHTA and CDR2 is FQGTGA. The DNA for the CDR3 is TGTGCCAGCAGCTTAAGTTCCGGTATGGTCGGGGAGCTGTTTTTT. The encoded protein is CASSLSSGMVGELFF.

This chain joins TRBV6-6 and TRBJ1-5, with 7 bases lining up with TRBD1. Germline CDR1 reads MNHNY; CDR2 reads SVGAGI (reference sequence). CDR3 length: 14 amino acids. With V trimmed by 7 bases and J by 5 bases, 8 bases remained unmatched. The CDR3 is CASTRDSLYQPQHF. The CDR3 coding sequence is TGTGCCAGCACTAGGGACAGCTTGTATCAGCCCCAGCATTTT.

The chain employs TRBV18 and TRBJ2-7, with D possibly TRBD1 on 6 matching bases. The CDR3 is 15 amino acids. Deletions cut 0 bases from V and 8 bases from J, with 17 bases between. Germline V lookup: CDR1 KGHSH, CDR2 LQKENI. The chain's CDR3 is CASSPPTGPTGQQYF. As DNA, the CDR3 is TGTGCCAGCTCACCACCGACAGGACCTACGGGCCAGCAGTACTTC.

The chain combines TRBV11-3 with TRBJ2-3, with 7 bases that match TRBD2. Germline CDR1 SGHNT, CDR2 YENEEA. The CDR3 is made up of 16 amino acids. Trimming at V came to 0 bases and at J to 2 bases, leaving 5 bases not matched to a gene. The CDR3 sequence is CASSLEGTKTTDTQYF. CDR3 nucleotides: TGTGCCAGCAGCTTAGAGGGGACTAAAACCACAGATACGCAGTATTTT.